The entry below describes one T cell receptor beta chain. The CDR3 has 16 amino acids. Looked up from germline, CDR1 is ENHRY and CDR2 is SYGVKD. V was clipped by 6 bases and J by 2 bases; unmatched bases: 7. These data originate in a study of T cell responses to AZD1222 COVID-19 vaccine. TCRdb's copy holds only in-frame clones and misses some; the assay was immunoSEQ multiplex PCR. The data hold around 83,000 clones, with 75% to 95% observed a single time. The starting material was peripheral blood, obtained 28 days after the second AZD1222 dose. This chain links TRBV10-3 with TRBJ2-3, with 11 bases matching TRBD2. The receptor's source is an adult who received the AZD1222 COVID-19 vaccine. The chain's CDR3 is CAIRDASGGPTDTQYF. The CDR3 DNA sequence: TGTGCCATCAGGGATGCTAGCGGGGGGCCCACAGATACGCAGTATTTT.